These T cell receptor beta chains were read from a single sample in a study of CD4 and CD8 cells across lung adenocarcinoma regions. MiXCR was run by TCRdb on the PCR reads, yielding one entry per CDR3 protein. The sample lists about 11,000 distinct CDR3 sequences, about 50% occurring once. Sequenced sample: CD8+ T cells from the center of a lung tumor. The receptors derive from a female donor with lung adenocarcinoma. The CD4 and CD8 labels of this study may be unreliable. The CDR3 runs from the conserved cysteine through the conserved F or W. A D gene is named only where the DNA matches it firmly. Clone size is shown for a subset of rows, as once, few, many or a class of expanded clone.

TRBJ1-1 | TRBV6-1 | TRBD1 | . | TGTGCCAGCAGAGCTGGACAGGGGGATAGAGCTTTCTTT | CASRAGQGDRAFF
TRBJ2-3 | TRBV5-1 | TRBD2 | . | TGCGCGAGCAGCGTCACGGGGGGGGGCGGGAAAGATACTCAGTATTTT | CASSVTGGGGKDTQYF
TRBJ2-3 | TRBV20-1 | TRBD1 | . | TGCAGTGCAAGCCGGGACAGGGACACAGATACGCAGTATTTT | CSASRDRDTDTQYF
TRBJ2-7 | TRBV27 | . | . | TGTGCCAGCAGTTTATCTCAGGGGCCGACCTACGAGCAGTACTTC | CASSLSQGPTYEQYF
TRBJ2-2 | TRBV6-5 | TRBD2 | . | TGTGCCAGCAGATTAACGGCGGGAGGGGTGATCGGGGAGCTGTTTTTT | CASRLTAGGVIGELFF
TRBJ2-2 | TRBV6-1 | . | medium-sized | TGTGCCAGCGGAGGGGGGTGGGCCGGGGAGCTGTTTTTT | CASGGGWAGELFF
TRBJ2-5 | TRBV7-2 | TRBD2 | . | TGTGCCAGCACTTCTTGGGCGGGAGTCTCAGAGACCCAGTACTTC | CASTSWAGVSETQYF
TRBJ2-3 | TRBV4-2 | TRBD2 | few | TGTGCCAGCAGCCAAGAACAACTAGCGGGGGGAAATACGCAGTATTTT | CASSQEQLAGGNTQYF
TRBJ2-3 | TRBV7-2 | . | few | TGTGCCAGCAGCTTAAGGGAGGCTCGCGCAGATACGCAGTATTTT | CASSLREARADTQYF
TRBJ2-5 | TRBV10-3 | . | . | TGTGCCACGCCCGGGAGTAGCGCTCAAGAGACCCAGTACTTC | CATPGSSAQETQYF
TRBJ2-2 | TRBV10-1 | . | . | TGCGCCAGCAGTGAGGATGACGGGGAGCTGTTTTTT | CASSEDDGELFF
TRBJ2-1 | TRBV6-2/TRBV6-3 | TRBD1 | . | TGTGCCAGCAGTCAGGACAGGGGAGCCTTGAATGAGCAGTTCTTC | CASSQDRGALNEQFF
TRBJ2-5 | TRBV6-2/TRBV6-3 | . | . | TGTGCCAGCAGTTACGTCCGGGCACCCCAGGGGGAGACCCAGTACTTC | CASSYVRAPQGETQYF
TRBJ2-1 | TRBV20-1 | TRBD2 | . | TGCAGTGCCATTAGCGGGGGGGCTTACAATGAGCAGTTCTTC | CSAISGGAYNEQFF
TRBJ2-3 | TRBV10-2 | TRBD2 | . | TGCGCCAGCAGAGATCTAGCGGGGAGCCCAGAGACCCAGTATTTT | CASRDLAGSPETQYF
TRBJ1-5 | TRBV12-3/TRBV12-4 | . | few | TGTGCCAGCAAAGGGACGGGAAATCAGCCCCAGCATTTT | CASKGTGNQPQHF
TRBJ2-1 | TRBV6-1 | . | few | TGTGCCAGCAGTGAATCTACTGGTAGCTCCTACAATGAGCAGTTCTTC | CASSESTGSSYNEQFF
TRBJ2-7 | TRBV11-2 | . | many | TGTGCCAGCAGCGCCCCCTACTACGAGCAGTACTTC | CASSAPYYEQYF
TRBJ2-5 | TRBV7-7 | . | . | TGTGCTAGCAGCTTTAGGGTCGGAGAGACCCAGTACTTC | CASSFRVGETQYF
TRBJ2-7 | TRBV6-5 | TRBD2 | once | TGTGCCAGCAGTTACCGGACTAGCGGGAGAAATTCTGTGCAGTACTTC | CASSYRTSGRNSVQYF
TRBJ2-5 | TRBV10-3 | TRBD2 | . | TGTGCCGGGGGTCGGGGGGGGGGTGACCCAGAGACGCAGTACTTT | CAGGRGGGDPETQYF